This TCR beta chain was sequenced during a study of shared clonotypes between healthy human individuals. About the study: Donors had three CD4 naive, three CD4 memory, two CD8 naive and one CD8 memory plate apiece. Study-level findings and limits: All-four-donor shared clonotypes had higher generation probabilities than non-shared clonotypes did.

Trimming shortened V by 3 bases and J by 9 bases, and 12 bases separated the two germline ends. Germline-derived CDR1 and CDR2 are SGHAT and FQNNGV. The CDR3 covers 13 residues. Using immunoSEQ multiplex PCR, the repertoire was profiled, and TCRdb retains in-frame clones only, with some absent. Counted here are under 2,500,000 clones, approximately 96% occurring once; the ten biggest clones make up roughly 0.13%. Comments on this clone: Its specificity is unknown.

A CD45RA-negative memory subset and a CD45RA+ naive subset were separated from the CD4+ cells. Sequencing was performed on naive CD4+ T cells sorted from blood. Subset defined: CD45RA+ positively selected. The rearrangement uses TRBV11-2 and TRBJ2-1; D possibly corresponds to TRBD2 (5 bases). This TCR came from a man younger than 35 in good health. CDR3 in amino acids: CASSFSSVGEQFF. In DNA form, the CDR3 reads TGTGCCAGCAGCTTTAGTAGCGTCGGTGAGCAGTTCTTC.